This TCR beta chain was found in a study of T cells after yellow fever vaccination. Findings and caveats of the study: CD4 and CD8 compartments shared a small share of clonotypes, likely from convergent recombination. Though weaker, the secondary response peaked faster, on day 5 versus 15. Contamination of FACS-sorted repertoires by abundant clonotypes from the bulk population could occur.

Deletions cut 7 bases from V and 0 bases from J, with 18 bases between. The CDR3 is 16 residues long. The germline V gene has CDR1 MNHEY and CDR2 SMNVEV (reference sequence). This clonotype was found a few times. No antigen is known for it. Template-switching 5'RACE yielded the TCR cDNA; a universal primer site and UMIs were added in the process. TCRdb called the 5' RACE reads again in MiXCR, with one record for every CDR3 protein. The data hold some 260,000 distinct CDR3 sequences, with over 4.5% observed a single time. The receptor's source is a man younger than 30 who received the YFV17D yellow fever vaccine. The sample in question was CD4+ T cells sorted from PBMCs, obtained on the day of the yellow fever booster vaccination. The chain is built from TRBV27 and TRBJ1-1, with D perhaps TRBD1 (5 bases). The CDR3 sequence is CASTKDWGGLNTEAFF. The CDR3 DNA reads as TGTGCCAGCACCAAAGACTGGGGCGGGTTGAACACTGAAGCTTTCTTT.